Listed here is a single T cell receptor beta chain. Its target is unknown. Germline values: CDR1 SNHLY, CDR2 FYNNEI. There are 14 residues in the CDR3. The V end was cut by 6 bases, the J end by 0 bases, with 9 bases between. The authors divided CD4+ cells into CD45RA+ naive and CD45RA-negative memory subsets. Method: immunoSEQ multiplex PCR; TCRdb's copy keeps in-frame clones and lacks some. The top ten hold almost 0.9% of the sample, which has about 1.1 million clones, approximately 75% seen once. The entry originates in a study of shared clonotypes between healthy human individuals. Notes on the study in general: The authors sampled blood alone, and tissue repertoires likely differ. Rarefaction indicated that sorted-subset sequencing remained incomplete although depth was large.

Sequencing was carried out using memory CD4+ T cells from PBMCs. Specified subset: CD45RA-negative fraction. This chain uses TRBV2 with TRBJ1-3; D is ambiguous. The sequence derives from a man aged 18 to 30 in good health. Some clones in this sample may be carry-over from other donors' samples. In DNA, the CDR3 is TGTGCCAGCAGACAACAGTTCTCTGGAAACACCATATATTTT. Translation: CASRQQFSGNTIYF.